This T cell receptor (beta chain) was sequenced in a study of blood T cell repertoires in COVID-19. Method: immunoSEQ multiplex PCR; TCRdb's copy keeps in-frame clones and lacks some. The data show more than 300,000 clones, about nine tenths seen once. Clinical histories supplied by participants themselves formed the basis of cohort assignment. The germline gives CDR1 SNHLY, CDR2 FYNNEI. Trimming removed 4 bases at V and 6 bases at J, with 13 bases between. This CDR3 is built from 13 residues. The chain uses TRBV2 and TRBJ2-7, with D unresolved. What was sequenced was PBMCs or T cells enriched from blood (not recorded which). This TCR was sampled from a young woman who had recovered from COVID-19. The CDR3 DNA reads as TGTGCCAGCAGTGCACGTACGGTCGGCGAGCAGTACTTC. Its protein product is CASSARTVGEQYF.